This T cell receptor (beta chain) was sequenced in a study of blood T cell repertoires in COVID-19. Here immunoSEQ multiplex PCR was the method, and the copy in TCRdb shows in-frame clones only, minus some. Among about 69,000 clones listed, roughly 80% were seen once. CDR1 SGHTA and CDR2 FQGTGA come from the germline V gene. V dropped 5 bases and J dropped 3; count of bases not matched to a gene: 13. The CDR3 has 16 amino acids. The sequence derives from a man aged 55-75 years with acute or convalescent COVID-19. The chain recombines TRBV7-3 with TRBJ2-7; 7 bases align to TRBD1. The sequenced sample consisted of peripheral blood. The CDR3 DNA follows: TGTGCCAGCAGCCCAACTGGGACAGCAGGCCTCTACGAGCAGTACTTC. The encoded protein is CASSPTGTAGLYEQYF.